These 26 T cell receptor beta chains share one sample of origin, sequenced in a study of CD8 T cell repertoires and HIV-1 epitope variants. The protocol was immunoSEQ multiplex PCR, while the TCRdb copy is restricted to in-frame clones and leaves out a portion. The sample holds some 5,600 clones, 60% to 80% seen once. These TCRs are of unknown antigen specificity. The sample consisted of cultured CD8+ T cells derived from PBMCs. The receptors originated from a male donor with HIV.

The chain combines TRBV28 with TRBJ2-4; perhaps D is TRBD1 or TRBD2 (5 bases each). CDR1 MDHEN and CDR2 SYDVKM come from the germline V gene. The length of the CDR3 is 15 residues. Trimming removed 4 bases from V and 9 bases from J, with 19 bases in between. The CDR3 here is CASSSGTPDVGIQYF. CDR3 in DNA: TGTGCCAGCAGTTCCGGGACCCCTGATGTGGGCATTCAGTACTTC.

This chain uses TRBV7-3 with TRBJ2-7, with unresolved D. This CDR3 is built from 13 residues. V was clipped by 5 bases and J by 0 bases, with 8 bases between them. CDR1 is SGHTA and CDR2 is FQGTGA in the germline V gene. The DNA of the CDR3 is TGTGCCAGCAGCGAAGGGCCCTCCTACGAGCAGTACTTC. Translated: CASSEGPSYEQYF.

The chain combines TRBV5-4 with TRBJ1-2; D might be TRBD1 (6 bases). The CDR3 has 14 amino acids. With 0 bases removed from V and 3 bases from J, the gap between germline ends came to 9 bases. Germline-derived CDR1 and CDR2 are SGHNT and YYREEE (reference sequence). The CDR3 DNA sequence: TGTGCCAGCAGCTTGGGACAGGTAGACTATGGCTACACCTTC. As protein: CASSLGQVDYGYTF.

This clone was detected a few times. This chain connects TRBV20-1 to TRBJ2-1; no firm D call. Germline V gives CDR1 DFQATT, CDR2 SNEGSKA (reference sequence). The CDR3 covers 11 residues. The germline V and J ends were trimmed by 0 bases and 14 bases, with 11 bases remaining between them. The CDR3 sequence: CSAREPNSEFF. The CDR3 coding sequence is TGCAGTGCTAGAGAACCAAACTCGGAGTTCTTC.

The V gene is TRBV28, the J gene TRBJ1-2; no clear D. The CDR3 contains 15 residues. The V and J ends lost 2 bases and 8 bases respectively, with 18 bases between them. CDR1 and CDR2 from the germline V gene are MDHEN and SYDVKM. The CDR3 sequence: CASSLEGYPLWGYTF. CDR3 bases: TGTGCCAGCAGTTTAGAAGGGTACCCACTTTGGGGCTACACCTTC.

V and J are TRBV4-3 and TRBJ2-7, with 9 nucleotides matching TRBD1. Germline CDR1 reads LGHNA; CDR2 reads YSLEER. V was pared by 4 bases and J by 6 bases, with 10 bases of the junction left unmatched. This CDR3 spans 15 amino acids. CDR3 bases: TGCGCCAGCAGCCTATCCGACAGGGGGGAACGCGAGCAGTACTTC. Protein sequence: CASSLSDRGEREQYF.

The rearrangement links TRBV10-3 to TRBJ2-5, with D maybe TRBD2 (6 bases). Germline values: CDR1 ENHRY, CDR2 SYGVKD. Trimming removed 3 bases from V and 5 bases from J, with 16 bases in between. This CDR3 has 15 residues. As DNA, the CDR3 is TGTGCCATCAGTGACGGGAAGGGACTGGGGGAGACCCAGTACTTC. Translation gives CAISDGKGLGETQYF.

The chain uses TRBV10-2 and TRBJ2-3; tentative D call: TRBD2 (6 bases). V was trimmed by 5 bases and J by 3 bases, leaving 9 bases between them. Looked up from germline, CDR1 is WSHSY and CDR2 is SAAADI. CDR3 size: 13 residues. In DNA form, the CDR3 reads TGCGCCAGCAGTCTCCTAGCGACAGATACGCAGTATTTT. Encoded protein: CASSLLATDTQYF.

In this sample, this clone is large. V is TRBV28 and J is TRBJ1-2; D possibly corresponds to TRBD1 (5 bases). CDR1 is MDHEN, CDR2 SYDVKM, per germline. The CDR3 consists of 16 residues. With 5 bases removed from V and 3 bases from J, the gap between germline ends came to 19 bases. The CDR3 here is CASSIRPTDFDYGYTF. In DNA form, the CDR3 reads TGTGCCAGCAGTATACGCCCGACAGATTTCGACTATGGCTACACCTTC.

The chain links TRBV19 to TRBJ1-1; D perhaps matches TRBD1 (5 bases). CDR3 length: 12 amino acids. V lost 4 bases and J 6 bases, leaving 9 bases between the germline ends. Germline V gene sequence: CDR1 LNHDA, CDR2 SQIVND (reference sequence). CDR3 DNA sequence: TGTGCCAGTAGTAGGGGGTTGTCTGAAGCTTTCTTT. As protein: CASSRGLSEAFF.

The CDR3 is CASSSTSQGLNTEAFF. CDR3 sequence (DNA): TGTGCCAGCAGTTCTACCTCACAGGGCTTGAACACTGAAGCTTTCTTT. This rearrangement joins TRBV27 to TRBJ1-1, with a tentative D call TRBD1 (6 bases). The V end was cut by 4 bases, the J end by 0 bases, with 15 bases between. The CDR3 has 16 residues. Germline V gives CDR1 MNHEY, CDR2 SMNVEV (reference sequence).

V usage is TRBV15 and J usage is TRBJ2-3; D might be TRBD2 (6 bases). Germline assignment: CDR1 LNHNV and CDR2 YYDKDF (reference sequence). The CDR3 extends over 17 amino acids. Trimming stripped 4 bases from V and 1 base from J, with 18 bases between. The CDR3 reads CATSKFRRTTGTDTQYF. The CDR3 DNA follows: TGTGCCACCAGCAAATTTAGACGGACTACCGGCACAGATACGCAGTATTTT.

This sequence joins TRBV10-3 and TRBJ2-1; 9 bases are shared with TRBD2. Trimming removed 4 bases from V and 2 bases from J; junction bases left unmatched: 6. This CDR3 comprises 16 residues. Per the germline V gene, CDR1 is ENHRY and CDR2 is SYGVKD. The CDR3 protein is CAISVEAGGTYNEQFF. The CDR3 DNA reads as TGTGCCATCAGTGTAGAAGCGGGGGGAACCTACAATGAGCAGTTCTTC.

The chain carries TRBV15 and TRBJ2-5; TRBD2 is a possible D gene (6 bases). Germline V gene data show CDR1 as LNHNV and CDR2 as YYDKDF (reference sequence). The V end lost 2 bases, the J end lost 3 bases, and 19 bases lay between the germline ends. The CDR3 length is 17 residues. CDR3 in amino acids: CATSRNPSGRSKETQYF. CDR3 coding DNA: TGTGCCACCAGCAGAAATCCCTCCGGGAGAAGTAAAGAGACCCAGTACTTC.

The rearrangement joins TRBV2 to TRBJ2-1; TRBD2 matches 7 bases. J was trimmed by 4 bases and V by 0 bases; bases with no gene match: 3. The CDR3 is made up of 15 amino acids. CDR1 is SNHLY, CDR2 FYNNEI, per germline. The CDR3 DNA sequence: TGTGCCAGCAGTGAAGCGGGAGGGCAATACAATGAGCAGTTCTTC. Translation gives CASSEAGGQYNEQFF.

This chain uses TRBV19 with TRBJ1-1; 8 bases agree with TRBD1. J was trimmed by 7 bases and V by 7 bases; bases with no gene match: 8. The CDR3 runs to 13 residues. Germline V gene data show CDR1 as LNHDA and CDR2 as SQIVND (reference sequence). The CDR3 region is CASTLQGAGEAFF. The DNA of the CDR3 is TGTGCCAGTACCCTCCAGGGGGCTGGTGAAGCTTTCTTT.

The V gene is TRBV14, the J gene TRBJ2-7, with 12 nucleotides matching TRBD2. The V segment lost 4 bases and the J segment 6 bases; nucleotides outside the gene matches: 4. Looked up from germline, CDR1 is SGHDN and CDR2 is FVKESK. The CDR3 spans 14 residues. CDR3 sequence: CASSPRLAGVEQYF. The CDR3 bases are TGTGCCAGCAGCCCACGACTAGCGGGAGTCGAGCAGTACTTC.

This rearrangement joins TRBV27 to TRBJ2-3; no firm D call. V was clipped by 3 bases and J by 8 bases, with 15 bases between them. The V gene's germline CDR1 is MNHEY and CDR2 SMNVEV (reference sequence). The CDR3 contains 14 residues. The DNA of the CDR3 is TGTGCCAGCAGTTTGGGCATTACCTCTGGTACGCAGTATTTT. Its protein product is CASSLGITSGTQYF.

The chain links TRBV27 to TRBJ2-7, with TRBD1 matching over 8 bases. The CDR3 has 14 residues. V gave up 5 bases and J gave up 5 bases; unmatched junction bases: 8. The germline V gene has CDR1 MNHEY and CDR2 SMNVEV (reference sequence). CDR3 protein: CASSPGQAGDEQYF. CDR3 DNA sequence: TGTGCCAGCAGTCCGGGACAGGCCGGGGACGAGCAGTACTTC.

The chain is built from TRBV4-1 and TRBJ2-3; 9 nucleotides match TRBD1. The CDR3 spans 18 residues. The germline gives CDR1 MGHRA, CDR2 YSYEKL. J gave up 3 bases and V 4 bases, and 14 bases lay outside the gene matches. As DNA, the CDR3 is TGCGCCAGCAGCCCACCCCCTCCCCCGGGACAGGGTACAGATACGCAGTATTTT. As protein: CASSPPPPPGQGTDTQYF.

The rearrangement joins TRBV7-8 to TRBJ2-7; 11 bases fit TRBD2. Germline assignment: CDR1 SGHVS and CDR2 FQNEAQ. The CDR3 runs to 17 residues. The junction had 12 bases not matched to a gene; V was cut back by 5 bases and J by 3 bases. CDR3 DNA: TGTGCCAGCAGCCCGGGACTAGCGGAGGGGGGGTACTACGAGCAGTACTTC. It codes for CASSPGLAEGGYYEQYF.

The rearrangement links TRBV27 to TRBJ2-7; 10 bases map to TRBD1. Looked up from germline, CDR1 is MNHEY and CDR2 is SMNVEV (reference sequence). The CDR3 is made up of 17 amino acids. J was trimmed by 0 bases and V by 5 bases; bases with no gene match: 10. The CDR3 reads CASSPLPGQGSSYEQYF. Here the CDR3 DNA reads TGTGCCAGCAGTCCCCTACCGGGACAGGGGAGCTCCTACGAGCAGTACTTC.

This clone was recorded a few times. V and J are TRBV27 and TRBJ1-3; no definite D call. There are 15 residues in the CDR3. Germline V gene lookup returns CDR1 MNHEY and CDR2 SMNVEV (reference sequence). V was trimmed by 3 bases and J by 0 bases, leaving 9 bases between them. The DNA of the CDR3 is TGTGCCAGCAGTTTGTCACGGAGCTCTGGAAACACCATATATTTT. It encodes CASSLSRSSGNTIYF.

The V gene is TRBV2, the J gene TRBJ2-2; perhaps TRBD2 as D (5 bases). Germline V lookup: CDR1 SNHLY, CDR2 FYNNEI. Trimming pared 3 bases from V and 3 bases from J, leaving 14 bases between. The CDR3 totals 16 residues. The chain's CDR3 is CASSDQAEADTGELFF. CDR3 in DNA: TGTGCCAGCAGTGATCAAGCGGAGGCGGACACCGGGGAGCTGTTTTTT. Using reference TRBV2 and TRBJ2-2 for the parts outside the CDR3, the full variable domain is EPEVTQTPSHQVTQMGQEVILRCVPISNHLYFYWYRQILGQKVEFLVSFYNNEISEKSEIFDDQFSVERPDGSNFTLKIRSTKLEDSAMYFCASSDQAEADTGELFFGEGSRLTVL.

The chain combines TRBV5-1 with TRBJ2-7; TRBD1 aligns across 9 bases. V dropped 4 bases and J dropped 4; count of bases not matched to a gene: 3. The length of the CDR3 is 13 residues. Germline V lookup: CDR1 SGHRS, CDR2 YFSETQ. The CDR3: CASSADRGYEQYF. In nucleotides, the CDR3 is TGCGCCAGCAGCGCAGACAGGGGGTACGAGCAGTACTTC.

This clone was seen only a few times. The V gene is TRBV7-8, the J gene TRBJ2-3, with TRBD2 matching 8 bases. Germline lookup yields CDR1 SGHVS and CDR2 FQNEAQ. Trimming removed 1 base from V and 2 bases from J; junction bases left unmatched: 8. The CDR3 consists of 17 residues. The CDR3 protein is CASSLGYAGGPTDTQYF. The DNA of the CDR3 is TGTGCCAGCAGCTTAGGTTACGCGGGGGGTCCCACAGATACGCAGTATTTT.